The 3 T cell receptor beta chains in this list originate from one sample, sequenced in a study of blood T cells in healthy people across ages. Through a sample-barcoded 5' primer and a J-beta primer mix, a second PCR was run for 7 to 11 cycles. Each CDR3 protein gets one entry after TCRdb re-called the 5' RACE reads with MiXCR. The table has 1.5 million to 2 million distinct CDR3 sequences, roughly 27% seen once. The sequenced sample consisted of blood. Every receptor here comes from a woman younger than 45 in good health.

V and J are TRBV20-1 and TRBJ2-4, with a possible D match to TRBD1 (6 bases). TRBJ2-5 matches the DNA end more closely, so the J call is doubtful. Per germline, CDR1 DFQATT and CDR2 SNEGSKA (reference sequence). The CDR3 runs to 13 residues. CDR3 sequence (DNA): TGCAGTGCCGGGACACCCTTGCAAGAGACCCAGTACTTC. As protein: CSAGTPLQETQYF.

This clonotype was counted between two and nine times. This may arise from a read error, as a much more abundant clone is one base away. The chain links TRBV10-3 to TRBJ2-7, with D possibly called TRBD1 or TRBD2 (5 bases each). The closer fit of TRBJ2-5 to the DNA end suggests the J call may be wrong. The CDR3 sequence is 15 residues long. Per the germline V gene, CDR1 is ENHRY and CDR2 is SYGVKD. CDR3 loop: CAISGSKGDGETQYF. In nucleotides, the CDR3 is TGTGCCATCAGTGGGTCGAAAGGGGACGGGGAGACCCAGTACTTC.

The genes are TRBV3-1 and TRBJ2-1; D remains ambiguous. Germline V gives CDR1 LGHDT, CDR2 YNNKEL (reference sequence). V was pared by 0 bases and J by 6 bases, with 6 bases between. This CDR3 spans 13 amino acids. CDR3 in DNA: TGTGCCAGCAGCCAAGATCTGATCAATGAGCAGTTCTTC. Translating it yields CASSQDLINEQFF.